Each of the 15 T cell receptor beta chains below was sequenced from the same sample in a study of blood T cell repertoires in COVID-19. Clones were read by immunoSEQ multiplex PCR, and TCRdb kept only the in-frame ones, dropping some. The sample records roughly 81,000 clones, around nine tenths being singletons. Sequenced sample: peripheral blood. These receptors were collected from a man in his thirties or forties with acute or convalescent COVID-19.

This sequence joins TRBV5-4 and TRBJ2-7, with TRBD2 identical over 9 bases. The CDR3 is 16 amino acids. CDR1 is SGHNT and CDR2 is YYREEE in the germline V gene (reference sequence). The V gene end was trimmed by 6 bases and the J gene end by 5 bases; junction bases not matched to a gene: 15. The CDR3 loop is CASTPGGSGRGNEQYF. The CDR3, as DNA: TGTGCCAGCACCCCGGGGGGTAGCGGGAGAGGAAACGAGCAGTACTTC.

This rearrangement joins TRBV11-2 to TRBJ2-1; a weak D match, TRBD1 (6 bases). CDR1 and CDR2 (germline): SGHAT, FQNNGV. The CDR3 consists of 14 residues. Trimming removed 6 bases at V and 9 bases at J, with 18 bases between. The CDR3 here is CASRQPGVVAEQFF. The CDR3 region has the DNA TGTGCCAGCAGGCAGCCAGGGGTAGTGGCTGAGCAGTTCTTC.

The CDR3: CASSQGSGVYNEQFF. CDR3 nucleotide sequence: TGTGCCAGCAGCCAAGGGAGCGGGGTCTACAATGAGCAGTTCTTC. V and J are TRBV3-1 (or the pseudogene TRBV3-2) and TRBJ2-1, with 7 bases identical to TRBD2. CDR1 is LGHDT, CDR2 YNNKEL, per germline (reference sequence). V lost 1 base, J lost 3 bases, and 3 bases stayed unmatched. This CDR3 comprises 15 residues.

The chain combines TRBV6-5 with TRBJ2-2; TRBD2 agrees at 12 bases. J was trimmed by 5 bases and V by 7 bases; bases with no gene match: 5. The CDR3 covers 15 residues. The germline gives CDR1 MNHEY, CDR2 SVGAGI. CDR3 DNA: TGTGCCAGCACGACTAGCGGGAGAGGGACCGGGGAGCTGTTTTTT. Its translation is CASTTSGRGTGELFF.

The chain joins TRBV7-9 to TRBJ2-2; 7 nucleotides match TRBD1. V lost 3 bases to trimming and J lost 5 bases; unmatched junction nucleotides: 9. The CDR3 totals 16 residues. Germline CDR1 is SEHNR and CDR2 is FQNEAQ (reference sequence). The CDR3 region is CASSFSLAGGTGELFF. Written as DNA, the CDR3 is TGTGCCAGCAGCTTTTCCCTGGCAGGGGGAACCGGGGAGCTGTTTTTT.

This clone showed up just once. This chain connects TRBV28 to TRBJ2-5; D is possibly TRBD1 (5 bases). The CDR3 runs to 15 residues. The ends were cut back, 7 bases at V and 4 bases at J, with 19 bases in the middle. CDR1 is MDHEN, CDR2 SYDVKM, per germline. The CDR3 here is CASTPQTAGLETQYF. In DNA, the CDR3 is TGTGCCAGCACCCCCCAGACTGCAGGGTTAGAGACCCAGTACTTC.

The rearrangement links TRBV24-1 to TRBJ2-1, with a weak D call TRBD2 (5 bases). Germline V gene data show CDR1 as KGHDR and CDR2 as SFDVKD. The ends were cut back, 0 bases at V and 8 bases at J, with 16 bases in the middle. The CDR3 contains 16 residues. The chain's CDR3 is CATSDLVAGREDEQFF. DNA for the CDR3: TGTGCCACCAGTGATTTGGTGGCGGGTCGTGAGGATGAGCAGTTCTTC.

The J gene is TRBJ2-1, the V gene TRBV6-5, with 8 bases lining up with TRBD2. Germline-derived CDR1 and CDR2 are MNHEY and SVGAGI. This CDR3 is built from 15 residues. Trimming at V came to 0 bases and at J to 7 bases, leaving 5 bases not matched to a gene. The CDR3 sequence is CASSYSGLDKNEQFF. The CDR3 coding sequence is TGTGCCAGCAGTTACTCGGGACTAGATAAGAATGAGCAGTTCTTC.

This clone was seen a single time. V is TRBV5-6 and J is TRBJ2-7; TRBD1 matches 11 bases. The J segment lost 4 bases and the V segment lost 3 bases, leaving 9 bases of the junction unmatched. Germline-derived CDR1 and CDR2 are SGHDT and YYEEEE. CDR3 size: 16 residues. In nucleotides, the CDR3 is TGTGCCAGCAGCTCACCGGGACAGGGGGTTTTTTACGAGCAGTACTTC. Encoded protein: CASSSPGQGVFYEQYF.

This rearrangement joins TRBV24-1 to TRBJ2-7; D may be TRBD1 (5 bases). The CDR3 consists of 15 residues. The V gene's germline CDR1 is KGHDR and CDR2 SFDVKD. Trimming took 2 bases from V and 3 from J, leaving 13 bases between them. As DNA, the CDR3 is TGTGCCACCAGTGATTCGGGCAGGGTAAACTACGAGCAGTACTTC. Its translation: CATSDSGRVNYEQYF.

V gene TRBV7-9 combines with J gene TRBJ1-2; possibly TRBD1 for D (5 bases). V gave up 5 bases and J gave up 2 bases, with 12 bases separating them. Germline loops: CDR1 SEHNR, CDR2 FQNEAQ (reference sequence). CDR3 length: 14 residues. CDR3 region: CASSRLGGNYGYTF. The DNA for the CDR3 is TGTGCCAGCAGCCGCCTGGGGGGGAACTATGGCTACACCTTC.

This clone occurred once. The CDR3 loop reads CASSIGLAGGNEQFF. CDR3 DNA: TGTGCCAGCAGCATCGGACTAGCGGGAGGCAATGAGCAGTTCTTC. The chain recombines TRBV7-2 with TRBJ2-1; 14 bases line up with TRBD2. The V segment lost 5 bases and the J segment 6 bases; nucleotides outside the gene matches: 3. The CDR3 loop spans 15 amino acids. Germline V lookup: CDR1 SGHTA, CDR2 FQGNSA.

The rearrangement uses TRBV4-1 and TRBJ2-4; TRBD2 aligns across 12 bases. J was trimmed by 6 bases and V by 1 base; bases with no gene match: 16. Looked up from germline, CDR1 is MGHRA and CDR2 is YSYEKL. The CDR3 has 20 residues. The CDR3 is CASSQGQAKASGRAGNIQYF. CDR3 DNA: TGCGCCAGCAGCCAAGGTCAGGCAAAGGCTAGCGGGAGGGCCGGAAACATTCAGTACTTC.

Here the CDR3 DNA reads TGTGCCATCAGTGAGTCGGGGCAGGGGAGTTTGGACGAGCAGTACTTC. It specifies CAISESGQGSLDEQYF. V gene TRBV10-3 combines with J gene TRBJ2-7, with D perhaps TRBD1 (6 bases). The CDR3 is made up of 16 amino acids. Germline CDR1 is ENHRY and CDR2 is SYGVKD. Trimming removed 0 bases from V and 5 bases from J, with 17 bases in between.

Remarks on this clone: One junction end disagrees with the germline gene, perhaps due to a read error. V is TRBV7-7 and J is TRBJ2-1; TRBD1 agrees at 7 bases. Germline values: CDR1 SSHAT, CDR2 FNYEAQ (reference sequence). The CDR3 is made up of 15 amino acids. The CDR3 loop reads CASSLAQGAYNEQFF. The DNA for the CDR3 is TGTGCTAGCAGCTTAGCCCAGGGGGCCTACAATGAGCAGTTCTTC.